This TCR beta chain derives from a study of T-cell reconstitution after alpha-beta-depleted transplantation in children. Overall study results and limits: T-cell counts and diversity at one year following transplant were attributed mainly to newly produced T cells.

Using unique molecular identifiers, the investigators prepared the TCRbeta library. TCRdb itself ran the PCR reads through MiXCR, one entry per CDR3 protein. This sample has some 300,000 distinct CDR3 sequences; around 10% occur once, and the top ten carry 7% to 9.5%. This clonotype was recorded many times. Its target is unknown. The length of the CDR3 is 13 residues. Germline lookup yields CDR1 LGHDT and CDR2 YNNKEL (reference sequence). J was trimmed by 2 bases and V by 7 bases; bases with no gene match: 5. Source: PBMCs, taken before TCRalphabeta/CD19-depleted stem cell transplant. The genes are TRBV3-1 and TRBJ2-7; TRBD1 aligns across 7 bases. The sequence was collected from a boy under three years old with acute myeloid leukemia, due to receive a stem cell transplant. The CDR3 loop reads CASKDRVAYEQYF. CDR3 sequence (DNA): TGTGCCAGCAAAGACAGGGTAGCCTACGAGCAGTACTTC.